What follows are 21 T cell receptor beta chains derived from one specimen sequenced in a study of blood T cell repertoires in COVID-19. The protocol was immunoSEQ multiplex PCR, while the TCRdb copy is restricted to in-frame clones and leaves out a portion. The sample records around 40,000 clones, roughly 86% being singletons. Sequencing input: peripheral blood. The receptors stem from a human donor in a cohort sampled during active COVID-19.

In this sample, this clone turned up a few times. The CDR3 protein is CSVVPSTGSNYGYTF. The CDR3 DNA follows: TGCAGCGTTGTTCCTTCAACCGGGTCCAACTATGGCTACACCTTC. The chain is built from TRBV29-1 and TRBJ1-2; D remains ambiguous. Germline V gene lookup returns CDR1 SQVTM and CDR2 ANQGSEA. The V and J ends lost 4 bases and 2 bases respectively, with 17 bases between them. The CDR3 is 15 residues long.

V is TRBV27 and J is TRBJ1-1, with D perhaps TRBD1 (6 bases). This CDR3 region has 13 residues. Germline V gene lookup returns CDR1 MNHEY and CDR2 SMNVEV (reference sequence). V was shortened by 8 bases and J by 4 bases, with 14 bases between the two germline ends. For the CDR3, the DNA is TGTGCCAGCGCAGAGGGGGGGGCCACTGAAGCTTTCTTT. Residues: CASAEGGATEAFF.

The chain links TRBV27 to TRBJ1-1, with a weak D call TRBD1 (6 bases). The V end lost 2 bases, the J end lost 6 bases, and 7 bases lay between the germline ends. CDR3 length: 12 amino acids. The V gene's germline CDR1 is MNHEY and CDR2 SMNVEV (reference sequence). The CDR3 spells CASSLRGSEAFF. The CDR3 DNA sequence: TGTGCCAGCAGTTTAAGGGGGTCTGAAGCTTTCTTT.

In DNA, the CDR3 is TGCGCCAGCAGCCAAGAACGAGGGACTGAAGCTTTCTTT. This sequence encodes CASSQERGTEAFF. This sequence joins TRBV4-3 and TRBJ1-1; D is uncertain. There are 13 residues in the CDR3. Germline V gene data show CDR1 as LGHNA and CDR2 as YSLEER. Trimming stripped 0 bases from V and 5 bases from J, with 7 bases between.

The chain combines TRBV7-9 with TRBJ2-7; D call uncertain. The V end lost 5 bases, the J end lost 6 bases, and 8 bases lay between the germline ends. Germline V gene lookup returns CDR1 SEHNR and CDR2 FQNEAQ (reference sequence). This CDR3 contains 11 residues. CDR3 nucleotides: TGTGCCAGCAGCAAAAACACCGAGCAGTACTTC. Amino acids: CASSKNTEQYF.

This clone was recorded only once. The chain is built from TRBV7-6 and TRBJ2-7; D call uncertain. Trimming took off 5 bases at V and 3 bases at J, with 11 bases between the two ends. The CDR3 is 13 amino acids. CDR1 and CDR2 from the germline V gene are SGHVS and FNYEAQ. This chain's CDR3 is CASSLSDDYEQYF. The CDR3 nucleotides read TGTGCCAGCAGCCTCAGCGACGACTACGAGCAGTACTTC.

This sequence joins TRBV18 and TRBJ1-3; a weak D match, TRBD1 (6 bases). Trimming removed 3 bases from V and 0 bases from J, with 12 bases in between. Germline loops: CDR1 KGHSH, CDR2 LQKENI. This CDR3 region has 16 residues. DNA for the CDR3: TGTGCCAGCTCACCGAGGACAGCCTACTCTGGAAACACCATATATTTT. Protein sequence: CASSPRTAYSGNTIYF.

V is TRBV11-2 and J is TRBJ1-1; 7 nucleotides match TRBD1. Germline loops: CDR1 SGHAT, CDR2 FQNNGV. J lost 5 bases, V lost 3 bases, and 15 bases had no gene match. The CDR3 consists of 17 residues. This chain's CDR3 is CASSFGGEGARRTEAFF. The CDR3 region has the DNA TGTGCCAGCAGCTTCGGGGGTGAGGGGGCGAGGAGGACTGAAGCTTTCTTT. The full variable domain, completed using reference TRBV11-2 and TRBJ1-1, is EAGVAQSPRYKIIEKRQSVAFWCNPISGHATLYWYQQILGQGPKLLIQFQNNGVVDDSQLPKDRFSAERLKGVDSTLKIQPAKLEDSAVYLCASSFGGEGARRTEAFFGQGTRLTVV.

J is TRBJ2-7 and V is TRBV9; 8 nucleotides agree with TRBD1. CDR3 length equals 15 residues. V lost 4 bases to trimming and J lost 0 bases; unmatched junction nucleotides: 6. Germline assignment: CDR1 SGDLS and CDR2 YYNGEE. CDR3 coding DNA: TGTGCCAGCAGCCCACTCGGGACAGGCTCCTACGAGCAGTACTTC. Protein product: CASSPLGTGSYEQYF.

The chain combines TRBV25-1 with TRBJ2-5; D possibly corresponds to TRBD1 (6 bases). CDR1 MGHDK and CDR2 SYGVNS come from the germline V gene. The V end was cut by 6 bases, the J end by 4 bases, with 12 bases between. The CDR3 sequence is 13 residues long. CDR3 residues: CASSPWGRETQYF. The CDR3 nucleotides read TGTGCCAGCAGCCCCTGGGGGCGAGAGACCCAGTACTTC.

This chain joins TRBV4-2 and TRBJ1-2; D ambiguous. This CDR3 is 15 amino acids long. CDR1 and CDR2 (germline): LGHNA, YNFKEQ. Trimming took 0 bases from V and 4 from J, leaving 12 bases between them. CDR3 residues: CASSQDSRSTYGYTF. In nucleotides, the CDR3 is TGTGCCAGCAGCCAAGATAGCAGATCCACCTATGGCTACACCTTC.

This clone occurred once. This chain connects TRBV2 to TRBJ1-4; tentative D call: TRBD1 (6 bases). This CDR3 spans 15 amino acids. Looked up from germline, CDR1 is SNHLY and CDR2 is FYNNEI. V shed 6 bases and J shed 7 bases, with 18 bases lying between them. The CDR3: CASRTGQPAGEKLFF. As DNA, the CDR3 is TGTGCCAGCAGGACCGGACAGCCGGCGGGTGAAAAACTGTTTTTT.

The genes are TRBV4-3 and TRBJ1-2; a weak D match, TRBD1 (6 bases). Trimming cost V 0 bases and J 4 bases, with 6 bases left between them. Germline CDR1 and CDR2: LGHNA and YSLEER. There are 13 residues in the CDR3. CDR3 DNA sequence: TGCGCCAGCAGCCAAGACAGGGGCTATGGCTACACCTTC. Protein product: CASSQDRGYGYTF.

The chain uses TRBV3-1 (or the pseudogene TRBV3-2) and TRBJ1-2; D gene unclear. Germline CDR1 reads LGHDT; CDR2 reads YNNKEL (reference sequence). Trimming cost V 1 base and J 4 bases, with 16 bases left between them. This CDR3 has 16 amino acids. CDR3 amino acids: CASSQANIRGVYGYTF. The CDR3 coding sequence is TGTGCCAGCAGCCAAGCTAATATACGGGGAGTCTATGGCTACACCTTC.

The V and J genes are TRBV6-5 and TRBJ2-1, with 10 nucleotides matching TRBD2. The CDR3 sequence is 16 residues long. The germline V gene encodes CDR1 MNHEY and CDR2 SVGAGI. The junction had 3 bases not matched to a gene; V was cut back by 0 bases and J by 4 bases. This CDR3 is CASSYSSGGVYNEQFF. The DNA for the CDR3 is TGTGCCAGCAGTTACTCGAGCGGGGGGGTTTACAATGAGCAGTTCTTC.

This chain connects TRBV5-1 to TRBJ1-4; D may be TRBD1 (6 bases). Trimming took off 0 bases at V and 0 bases at J, with 9 bases between the two ends. CDR3 length: 16 amino acids. Germline-derived CDR1 and CDR2 are SGHRS and YFSETQ. The CDR3 coding sequence is TGCGCCAGCAGCTTGGAAGGACAGACAACTAATGAAAAACTGTTTTTT. It specifies CASSLEGQTTNEKLFF.

The V call is TRBV7-2, the J call TRBJ2-3, with 10 bases matching TRBD2. CDR3 size: 15 residues. V lost 4 bases, J lost 5 bases, and 6 bases stayed unmatched. Germline V gene sequence: CDR1 SGHTA, CDR2 FQGNSA. The CDR3 coding sequence is TGTGCCAGCAGCTCGAAGCGGGGGGGCAAAGATACGCAGTATTTT. The encoded protein is CASSSKRGGKDTQYF.

The chain is built from TRBV6-4 and TRBJ2-3; 10 positions agree with TRBD1. This CDR3 has 15 residues. J was trimmed by 1 base and V by 3 bases; bases with no gene match: 1. The germline V gene encodes CDR1 MRHNA and CDR2 SNTAGT. CDR3 loop: CASSEGTGGTDTQYF. CDR3 nucleotide sequence: TGTGCCAGCAGTGAAGGGACAGGGGGCACAGATACGCAGTATTTT.

The chain combines TRBV13 with TRBJ1-5; TRBD1 might be the D (6 bases). Trimming took 3 bases from V and 3 from J, leaving 12 bases between them. The CDR3 is made up of 15 amino acids. Germline CDR1 reads PRHDT; CDR2 reads FYEKMQ (reference sequence). Written as DNA, the CDR3 is TGTGCCAGCAGCTTCGGGGGGGGCCTCAATCAGCCCCAGCATTTT. It specifies CASSFGGGLNQPQHF.

The chain combines TRBV7-2 with TRBJ1-4; perhaps TRBD1 as D (6 bases). The CDR3 is 15 residues long. V lost 5 bases to trimming and J lost 0 bases, with 10 bases between them. The germline CDR1 and CDR2 sequences are SGHTA and FQGNSA. This CDR3 reads CASSLQGATNEKLFF. The DNA for the CDR3 is TGTGCCAGCAGCCTACAGGGTGCAACTAATGAAAAACTGTTTTTT.

The V call is TRBV5-1, the J call TRBJ2-3, with 11 bases lining up with TRBD1. CDR1 is SGHRS and CDR2 is YFSETQ in the germline V gene. V lost 4 bases to trimming and J lost 4 bases; unmatched junction nucleotides: 2. The CDR3 spans 14 residues. The CDR3 reads CASSPGQGADTQYF. CDR3 nucleotides: TGCGCCAGCAGCCCGGGACAGGGGGCAGATACGCAGTATTTT.